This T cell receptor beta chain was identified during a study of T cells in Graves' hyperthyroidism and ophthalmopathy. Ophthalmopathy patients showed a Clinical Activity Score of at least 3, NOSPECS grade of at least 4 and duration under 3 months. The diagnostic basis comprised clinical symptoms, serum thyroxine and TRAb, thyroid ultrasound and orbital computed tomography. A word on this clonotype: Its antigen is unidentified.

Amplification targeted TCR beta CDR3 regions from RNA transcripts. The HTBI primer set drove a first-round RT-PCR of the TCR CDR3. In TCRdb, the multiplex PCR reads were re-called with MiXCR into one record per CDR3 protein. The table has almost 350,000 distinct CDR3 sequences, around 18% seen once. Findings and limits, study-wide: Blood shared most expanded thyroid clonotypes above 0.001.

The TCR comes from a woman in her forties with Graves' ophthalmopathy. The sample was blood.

In nucleotides, the CDR3 is TGTGCCAGCAGTTACGGTCCGGATAGGGAGGAGACCCAGTACTTC. This codes for CASSYGPDREETQYF. The chain is built from TRBV6-5 and TRBJ2-5; perhaps TRBD2 as D (5 bases). Per the germline V gene, CDR1 is MNHEY and CDR2 is SVGAGI. V gave up 2 bases and J gave up 5 bases, with 15 bases separating them. The CDR3 spans 15 residues.